This T cell receptor beta chain appears in the sequencing data of a study of PD-1 blockade in classical Hodgkin lymphoma. TCRdb keeps only in-frame clones here, not all; method: immunoSEQ multiplex PCR. The sample consists of about 99,000 clones, around 81% of them appearing once. Each of the patients experienced relapse following autologous stem cell transplantation, and their brentuximab vedotin exposure differed. This CDR3 comprises 12 residues. The V gene's germline CDR1 is GTSNPN and CDR2 SVGIG (reference sequence). Trimming removed 3 bases from V and 5 bases from J; junction bases left unmatched: 3.

The chain is built from TRBV30 and TRBJ1-1; 7 bases line up with TRBD1. The source was peripheral blood mononuclear cells (PBMCs), collected before the second cycle of nivolumab. The TCR was taken from a human donor with classical Hodgkin lymphoma. The CDR3 DNA reads TGTGCCTGGAGAGGGGGCTTTACTGAAGCTTTCTTT. It codes for CAWRGGFTEAFF.